A selection of T cell receptor beta chains follows, all from one sample in a study of T cells in Graves' hyperthyroidism and ophthalmopathy. One entry per CDR3 protein results from TCRdb running MiXCR on the multiplex PCR reads. Among more than 300,000 distinct CDR3 sequences listed, under 20% were seen once. Sequencing input: blood. These receptors came from a man between 18 and 29 years old with Graves' ophthalmopathy. CDR3s include the opening cysteine and the closing phenylalanine or tryptophan. The D gene is left open where the match is weak. Some rows mark clone size as missing; the rest say once, few, many or name a class of expanded clone.

d_call	clone_size	v_call	j_call	cdr3_aa	cdr3_nt
TRBD1	many	TRBV7-3	TRBJ1-1	CASSLTGGGSTEAFF	TGTGCCAGCAGCTTGACAGGGGGCGGGAGCACTGAAGCTTTCTTT
NA	NA	TRBV5-1	TRBJ2-5	CASSTGTNEETQYF	TGCGCCAGCAGCACCGGGACCAATGAAGAGACCCAGTACTTC
NA	many	TRBV5-1	TRBJ2-7	CASSAVGQIYEQYF	TGCGCCAGCTCCGCCGTGGGGCAGATCTACGAGCAGTACTTC
NA	many	TRBV6-1	TRBJ2-2	CASIWPSPNTGELFF	TGTGCCAGCATTTGGCCATCGCCGAACACCGGGGAGCTGTTTTTT
NA	many	TRBV12-3/TRBV12-4	TRBJ1-1	CASSRDGLNTEAFF	TGTGCCAGCAGTCGGGACGGATTGAACACTGAAGCTTTCTTT
NA	few	TRBV6-1	TRBJ1-3	CASSVHDRPGNTIYF	TGTGCCAGCAGTGTACACGACAGACCTGGAAACACCATATATTTT
NA	many	TRBV7-2	TRBJ2-1	CASSLSTGMQFF	TGTGCCAGCAGCCTATCTACAGGGATGCAGTTCTTC
NA	many	TRBV5-1	TRBJ2-7	CASSPGTATYEQYF	TGCGCCAGCAGCCCCGGGACGGCTACCTACGAGCAGTACTTC
TRBD1	NA	TRBV20-1	TRBJ2-3	CSASRGQGSDTQYF	TGCAGTGCTAGCCGGGGACAGGGGTCAGATACGCAGTATTTT
NA	few	TRBV20-1	TRBJ2-1	CSPENPNSNEQFF	TGCAGTCCCGAAAACCCAAACAGCAATGAGCAGTTCTTC
TRBD1	few	TRBV5-4	TRBJ1-2	CASSLQGADYGYTF	TGTGCCAGCAGCTTGCAGGGGGCGGACTATGGCTACACCTTC
NA	many	TRBV5-1	TRBJ1-5	CASSRSGAANQPQHF	TGCGCCAGCAGCCGTTCCGGGGCCGCGAATCAGCCCCAGCATTTT
NA	few	TRBV11-2	TRBJ1-3	CASSHRDRTGNTIYF	TGTGCCAGCAGCCACAGGGATCGCACTGGAAACACCATATATTTT
NA	many	TRBV15	TRBJ2-2	CATSPTENGELFF	TGTGCCACCAGCCCGACGGAGAACGGGGAGCTGTTTTTT
NA	many	TRBV3-1	TRBJ2-7	CASSQDRFIYEQYF	TGTGCCAGCAGCCAAGACAGGTTCATCTACGAGCAGTACTTC
TRBD1	many	TRBV12-3/TRBV12-4	TRBJ1-5	CASRTGGQPQHF	TGTGCCAGCAGGACAGGGGGTCAGCCCCAGCATTTT
NA	NA	TRBV5-6	TRBJ2-7	CASSFISSYEQYF	TGTGCCAGCAGCTTCATAAGCTCCTACGAGCAGTACTTC
NA	once	TRBV6-2/TRBV6-3	TRBJ1-3	CASRPGVSGNTIYF	TGTGCCAGCAGGCCAGGAGTCTCTGGAAACACCATATATTTT
TRBD1	many	TRBV2	TRBJ2-7	CASRMDRGLFHEQYF	TGTGCCAGCAGGATGGACAGGGGGCTCTTTCACGAGCAGTACTTC
NA	many	TRBV6-1	TRBJ2-5	CASSEVETQYF	TGTGCCAGCAGTGAAGTGGAGACCCAGTACTTC
TRBD2	NA	TRBV6-5	TRBJ2-2	CASSYSGGLAVGTGELFF	TGTGCCAGCAGTTACTCGGGGGGACTAGCGGTGGGAACCGGGGAGCTGTTTTTT
NA	few	TRBV27	TRBJ1-1	CATRQFMNTEAFF	TGTGCCACCCGACAGTTCATGAACACTGAAGCTTTCTTT
TRBD2	NA	TRBV10-2	TRBJ2-1	CASSELGLANNEQFF	TGCGCCAGCAGTGAGTTGGGACTAGCGAACAATGAGCAGTTCTTC
NA	few	TRBV15	TRBJ2-4	CATSRDFLGPLGGSKNIQYF	TGTGCCACCAGCAGAGATTTTCTCGGGCCCCTTGGGGGGTCCAAAAACATTCAGTACTTC
NA	many	TRBV2	TRBJ1-1	CASSGGLVAEAFF	TGTGCCAGCAGTGGGGGCTTGGTGGCTGAAGCTTTCTTT
NA	many	TRBV12-3/TRBV12-4	TRBJ2-7	CASRWEEGFYEQYF	TGTGCCAGCAGGTGGGAGGAGGGTTTCTACGAGCAGTACTTC
NA	NA	TRBV6-5	TRBJ1-5	CASSYWDDDQPQHF	TGTGCCAGCAGTTACTGGGACGACGATCAGCCCCAGCATTTT
NA	few	TRBV3-1	TRBJ2-7	CASSQVRWGYYEQYF	TGTGCCAGCAGCCAAGTCAGGTGGGGCTACTACGAGCAGTACTTC
NA	NA	TRBV20-1	TRBJ2-7	CSARDVDHSYEQYF	TGCAGTGCTAGAGACGTGGACCACTCCTACGAGCAGTACTTC
NA	few	TRBV4-1	TRBJ1-2	CASSQPGTRNYGYTF	TGCGCCAGCAGCCAGCCGGGCACCAGGAACTATGGCTACACCTTC
NA	NA	TRBV5-4	TRBJ2-3	CASSLERGYTDTQYF	TGTGCCAGCAGCCTCGAGAGGGGATACACAGATACGCAGTATTTT
TRBD1	many	TRBV6-1	TRBJ1-5	CASSRRTGQNQPQHF	TGTGCCAGCAGTCGGAGGACAGGTCAAAATCAGCCCCAGCATTTT
NA	many	TRBV7-9	TRBJ1-5	CASSSGVVQPQHF	TGTGCCAGCAGCTCAGGGGTAGTTCAGCCCCAGCATTTT
NA	NA	TRBV29-1	TRBJ2-5	CSAVLTTPLEETQYF	TGCAGCGCCGTACTTACAACGCCCCTTGAAGAGACCCAGTACTTC